The present T cell receptor beta chain was sequenced within a study of T cell responses to AZD1222 COVID-19 vaccine. TCRdb keeps only in-frame clones here, not all; method: immunoSEQ multiplex PCR. The sample lists around 140,000 clones; about 90% were seen once. V was trimmed by 2 bases and J by 5 bases, leaving 19 bases between them. This CDR3 region has 17 residues. Germline CDR1 MNHEY, CDR2 SVGEGT. Overall study findings and caveats: Spike-wide coverage was observed for vaccine-associated CD4 TCRs, with dominant responses at 160-218 and 743-854.

Remarks on this clone: Its antigen is not identified.

This TCR was sampled from an adult who received the AZD1222 COVID-19 vaccine. The rearrangement uses TRBV6-2 or TRBV6-3 and TRBJ1-5; weak D call: TRBD1 (6 bases). The sample consisted of peripheral blood, taken 28 days after the second AZD1222 dose. CDR3 sequence reads: CASSYGVGGPTYQPQHF. CDR3 DNA sequence: TGTGCCAGCAGTTACGGGGTTGGGGGGCCGACATATCAGCCCCAGCATTTT.